This TCR beta chain was observed in a study of blood T cell repertoires in COVID-19. Study overall: Italy, Spain and the United States were the sources of the convalescent and acute COVID-19 samples. PBMCs, B-cell-depleted T cells, or T cells provided the cDNA or gDNA that made up the material.

In the source study's methods: Reference gene primer amplification yielded estimated nucleated cell counts. Libraries were prepared by immunoSEQ multiplex PCR; TCRdb keeps only in-frame clonotypes and omits some of them. From that table come the V and J calls and clone size; the DNA was used to work out D and trimming. The sample lists a few hundred thousand clones, around 80% occurring once. From germline, CDR1 is MRHNA and CDR2 SNTAGT. J was trimmed by 6 bases and V by 5 bases; bases with no gene match: 10. This CDR3 is 15 amino acids long. The V call is TRBV6-4, the J call TRBJ1-2; the match to TRBD1 covers 9 bases. The sample taken for sequencing was peripheral blood. The TCR originated in a woman between 70 and 85 years old with acute or convalescent COVID-19. CDR3 DNA: TGTGCCAGCAGTCCCCGGGGGACAGGGCGCCATGGCTACACCTTC. Protein sequence: CASSPRGTGRHGYTF.